This T cell receptor beta chain was identified in a study of T-cell reconstitution after alpha-beta-depleted transplantation in children. Study-wide results and limits: One year after transplant, T-cell counts and diversity came mostly from newly produced T cells.

This clonotype was observed many times. Its antigen is as yet unknown. Trimming stripped 0 bases from V and 3 bases from J, with 13 bases between. Germline V gene data show CDR1 as SGHNT and CDR2 as YYREEE (reference sequence). The CDR3 extends over 15 amino acids. Molecular barcoding with unique molecular identifiers was used for the TCRbeta library. TCRdb processed the PCR reads anew with MiXCR; each CDR3 protein has one entry. This table holds some 5,000 distinct CDR3 sequences, 7.3% found once. This sequence originates from a boy under three years old who had a stem cell transplant for SCID, so the T cells may come from the graft donor. Sequenced material: PBMCs, mostly from graft donor cells, taken 60 days after TCRalphabeta/CD19-depleted stem cell transplant. V gene TRBV5-4 combines with J gene TRBJ2-7; perhaps TRBD1 as D (6 bases). The DNA of the CDR3 is TGTGCCAGCAGCTTGGCCGCAGGGGCACTCTACGAGCAGTACTTC. Translated: CASSLAAGALYEQYF.